These 30 T cell receptor beta chains were sequenced from one sample in a study of T cell responses to AZD1222 COVID-19 vaccine. Profiling relied on immunoSEQ multiplex PCR, and the TCRdb table lists in-frame clones only, not all of them. The table lists around 180,000 clones, approximately 90% of them singletons. The source material was peripheral blood, sampled on day 0 of AZD1222 vaccination. The receptor source for this set is an adult in good health.

The gene calls are TRBV19 and TRBJ1-5; D ambiguous. CDR1 and CDR2 from the germline V gene are LNHDA and SQIVND (reference sequence). The CDR3 runs 15 residues. V gave up 4 bases and J gave up 2 bases, with 12 bases separating them. The CDR3, as DNA: TGTGCCAGTAGTAACCTCTGGGGAGGCAATCAGCCCCAGCATTTT. Its translation is CASSNLWGGNQPQHF.

The chain employs TRBV30 and TRBJ1-3; D gene unclear. CDR3 length: 14 residues. CDR1 GTSNPN and CDR2 SVGIG come from the germline V gene (reference sequence). V gave up 5 bases and J gave up 0 bases, with 11 bases separating them. The CDR3 region has the DNA TGTGCCTGGGGCGGTGAGAGCTCTGGAAACACCATATATTTT. Amino acids: CAWGGESSGNTIYF.

J is TRBJ1-3 and V is TRBV6-5; 7 bases align to TRBD1. The J segment lost 0 bases and the V segment lost 5 bases, leaving 4 bases of the junction unmatched. CDR1 and CDR2 from the germline V gene are MNHEY and SVGAGI. The CDR3 covers 15 residues. The chain's CDR3 is CASSTGTDSGNTIYF. CDR3 DNA sequence: TGTGCCAGCAGTACCGGGACAGACTCTGGAAACACCATATATTTT.

The rearrangement links TRBV29-1 to TRBJ2-1, with D tentatively TRBD2 (5 bases). This CDR3 has 14 residues. The V and J ends lost 7 bases and 6 bases respectively, with 19 bases between them. Germline V gives CDR1 SQVTM, CDR2 ANQGSEA. CDR3 nucleotides: TGCAGCGCCCGAGGGCCTCCCCGCCTCAATGAGCAGTTCTTC. Its protein product is CSARGPPRLNEQFF.

The rearrangement joins TRBV7-9 to TRBJ2-7; 8 bases match TRBD2. CDR3 length equals 14 residues. The trim removed 5 bases at V and 5 bases at J, leaving 8 bases unmatched. The germline CDR1 and CDR2 sequences are SEHNR and FQNEAQ (reference sequence). CDR3 loop: CASSSPVRGDEQYF. Written as DNA, the CDR3 is TGTGCCAGCAGCAGCCCAGTGCGGGGGGACGAGCAGTACTTC.

The chain uses TRBV30 and TRBJ1-2; D is unclear. CDR1 is GTSNPN, CDR2 SVGIG, per germline (reference sequence). Trimming cost V 2 bases and J 2 bases, with 6 bases left between them. The CDR3 is 12 amino acids. CDR3 residues: CAWSQENYGYTF. CDR3 sequence (DNA): TGTGCCTGGAGTCAGGAGAACTATGGCTACACCTTC. The entire variable domain, with the rest obtained from reference TRBV30 and TRBJ1-2, is as follows: SQTIHQWPATLVQPVGSPLSLECTVEGTSNPNLYWYRQAAGRGLQLLFYSVGIGQISSEVPQNLSASRPQDRQFILSSKKLLLSDSGFYLCAWSQENYGYTFGSGTRLTVV.

J is TRBJ1-4 and V is TRBV27; D is ambiguous. Per germline, CDR1 MNHEY and CDR2 SMNVEV (reference sequence). Trimming took 2 bases from V and 8 from J, leaving 21 bases between them. This CDR3 has 17 residues. DNA of the CDR3: TGTGCCAGCAGTTTACTCCCGGACGGGATGAACGCAGAAAAACTGTTTTTT. Residues: CASSLLPDGMNAEKLFF.

The chain joins TRBV11-2 to TRBJ1-1, with 11 positions matching TRBD1. Germline assignment: CDR1 SGHAT and CDR2 FQNNGV. CDR3 length: 18 amino acids. The junction had 9 bases not matched to a gene; V was cut back by 3 bases and J by 0 bases. The CDR3 spells CASSFIGTGGSVNTEAFF. The CDR3 DNA reads TGTGCCAGCAGCTTTATCGGGACAGGGGGTTCAGTGAACACTGAAGCTTTCTTT.

This CDR3 reads CASRQGQNEKLFF. In DNA form, the CDR3 reads TGTGCCAGCCGACAGGGACAGAATGAAAAACTGTTTTTT. The rearrangement links TRBV18 to TRBJ1-4, with TRBD1 matching over 7 bases. CDR3 size: 13 residues. V was pared by 8 bases and J by 5 bases, with 5 bases of the junction left unmatched. Looked up from germline, CDR1 is KGHSH and CDR2 is LQKENI.

The rearrangement uses TRBV6-5 and TRBJ1-4; D unclear. Trimming took 5 bases from V and 2 from J, leaving 12 bases between them. CDR1 and CDR2 from the germline V gene are MNHEY and SVGAGI. The CDR3 extends over 15 amino acids. CDR3 amino acids: CASSPLGSTNEKLFF. In DNA form, the CDR3 reads TGTGCCAGCAGTCCTCTTGGGTCGACTAATGAAAAACTGTTTTTT.

For the CDR3, the DNA is TGTGCCAGTAGTGTCGATAGCGGGATGGTCGAGACCCAGTACTTC. Its protein is CASSVDSGMVETQYF. This chain uses TRBV19 with TRBJ2-5; TRBD2 matches 8 bases. V was clipped by 5 bases and J by 5 bases; unmatched bases: 10. CDR3 length: 15 amino acids. Germline V lookup: CDR1 LNHDA, CDR2 SQIVND (reference sequence).

The chain has TRBV5-6 and TRBJ2-2; D is undetermined. V was trimmed by 4 bases and J by 4 bases, leaving 17 bases between them. The V gene's germline CDR1 is SGHDT and CDR2 YYEEEE. The CDR3 is 16 amino acids. CDR3 sequence reads: CASSPPISGPTGELFF. The DNA of the CDR3 is TGTGCCAGCAGCCCACCTATTTCGGGTCCCACCGGGGAGCTGTTTTTT.

This chain connects TRBV6-6 to TRBJ1-4; D unresolved. Per germline, CDR1 MNHNY and CDR2 SVGAGI (reference sequence). The CDR3 has 12 amino acids. V was pared by 8 bases and J by 2 bases, with 6 bases between. This CDR3 is CASSGTNEKLFF. The CDR3 nucleotides are TGTGCCAGCTCCGGGACTAATGAAAAACTGTTTTTT.

The CDR3 sequence is CASSPLGGGTEAFF. The CDR3 nucleotides are TGTGCCAGCAGCCCTCTCGGGGGGGGCACTGAAGCTTTCTTT. The rearrangement links TRBV9 to TRBJ1-1; a possible D gene is TRBD1 (5 bases). The length of the CDR3 is 14 residues. Per germline, CDR1 SGDLS and CDR2 YYNGEE. V was cut by 4 bases and J by 4 bases, with 14 bases left in between.

V gene TRBV19 combines with J gene TRBJ1-5, with D unclear. V gave up 1 base and J gave up 2 bases, with 15 bases separating them. Germline V gives CDR1 LNHDA, CDR2 SQIVND (reference sequence). CDR3 length equals 17 residues. As DNA, the CDR3 is TGTGCCAGTAGTATAGTCCCCCCAATCGGGGGCAATCAGCCCCAGCATTTT. Translation: CASSIVPPIGGNQPQHF.

The chain links TRBV28 to TRBJ1-6, with a weak D call TRBD1 (5 bases). Germline V gene sequence: CDR1 MDHEN, CDR2 SYDVKM. The V and J ends lost 6 bases and 10 bases respectively, with 19 bases between them. The CDR3 covers 15 residues. Written as DNA, the CDR3 is TGTGCCAGCAGCCAATCTCCCGCAGGGCGGTCACCCCTCCACTTT. The encoded protein is CASSQSPAGRSPLHF.

The chain employs TRBV13 and TRBJ2-7, with 15 nucleotides matching TRBD2. CDR1 and CDR2 (germline): PRHDT, FYEKMQ (reference sequence). The trim removed 3 bases at V and 3 bases at J, leaving 0 bases unmatched. There are 15 residues in the CDR3. The CDR3 region is CASSLGLAGGYEQYF. CDR3 nucleotides: TGTGCCAGCAGCTTGGGACTAGCGGGGGGCTACGAGCAGTACTTC.

The chain's CDR3 is CASSPGTGDGQYF. In DNA form, the CDR3 reads TGTGCCAGCAGCCCCGGGACTGGGGACGGGCAGTACTTC. V and J are TRBV7-3 and TRBJ2-7; the D gene is possibly TRBD2 (6 bases). Germline lookup yields CDR1 SGHTA and CDR2 FQGTGA. The CDR3 extends over 13 amino acids. V gave up 5 bases and J gave up 9 bases, with 17 bases separating them.

The CDR3 DNA sequence: TGTGCCAGCTCACCACCGGACGTCTATAATTCACCCCTCCACTTT. It encodes CASSPPDVYNSPLHF. This chain joins TRBV18 and TRBJ1-6; no reliable D call. V lost 0 bases to trimming and J lost 3 bases, with 6 bases between them. The germline CDR1 and CDR2 sequences are KGHSH and LQKENI. There are 15 residues in the CDR3.

The chain recombines TRBV19 with TRBJ2-2; TRBD1 matches 7 bases. After removal of 10 bases from V and 2 bases from J, the junction contained 13 bases not matched to a gene. This CDR3 contains 16 residues. Germline V gives CDR1 LNHDA, CDR2 SQIVND (reference sequence). The CDR3 loop is CATKLRGQLNTGELFF. CDR3 DNA: TGTGCCACCAAATTAAGGGGACAGCTAAACACCGGGGAGCTGTTTTTT.

V and J are TRBV7-9 and TRBJ1-2; D is unclear. CDR1 is SEHNR and CDR2 is FQNEAQ in the germline V gene (reference sequence). The CDR3 has 13 residues. V lost 5 bases and J lost 5, with 12 bases in between. CDR3 residues: CASSANQVYGYTF. The CDR3, as DNA: TGTGCCAGCAGCGCAAACCAAGTTTATGGCTACACCTTC.

This chain links TRBV3-1 (or the pseudogene TRBV3-2) with TRBJ2-5, with TRBD2 matching over 8 bases. The V gene's germline CDR1 is LGHDT and CDR2 YNNKEL (reference sequence). The V and J ends lost 0 bases and 4 bases, in that order; junction bases with no gene match: 10. This CDR3 region has 17 residues. In DNA form, the CDR3 reads TGTGCCAGCAGCCAAGAGAGGATAGCGGGAATGGGAGAGACCCAGTACTTC. This translates into CASSQERIAGMGETQYF.

The rearrangement uses TRBV3-1 (or the pseudogene TRBV3-2) and TRBJ2-5; D might be TRBD1 (5 bases). Germline CDR1 LGHDT, CDR2 YNNKEL (reference sequence). The CDR3 is 13 residues long. Trimming cost V 7 bases and J 7 bases, with 16 bases left between them. The CDR3 DNA is TGTGCCAGCAACACTGGGGCCGGTGGGACCCAGTACTTC. This translates into CASNTGAGGTQYF.

J is TRBJ2-7 and V is TRBV6-1; 14 bases fit TRBD2. V gave up 5 bases and J gave up 1 base; unmatched junction bases: 4. Germline V lookup: CDR1 MNHNS, CDR2 SASEGT. The CDR3 length is 16 residues. CDR3 nucleotide sequence: TGTGCCAGCAGTCAAGGGACTAGCGGGGGTTCCTACGAGCAGTACTTC. It translates to CASSQGTSGGSYEQYF.

The chain couples TRBV6-7 to TRBJ2-3, with no clear D. TRBV6-7 falls under the ORF class, with uncertain function. V dropped 0 bases and J dropped 6 bases, with 25 bases sitting between them. The CDR3 totals 19 residues. The CDR3 DNA is TGTGCCAGCAGTTACTCGCAGATAGAAGGGCCCAAAGTGAGGGATACGCAGTATTTT. Its translation: CASSYSQIEGPKVRDTQYF.

The chain employs TRBV19 and TRBJ2-1, with a possible D match to TRBD1 (6 bases). This CDR3 is 15 amino acids long. The germline CDR1 and CDR2 sequences are LNHDA and SQIVND (reference sequence). Trimming pared 1 base from V and 2 bases from J, leaving 9 bases between. The CDR3 here is CASSIARTAYNEQFF. DNA of the CDR3: TGTGCCAGTAGTATAGCCCGGACAGCCTACAATGAGCAGTTCTTC.

The chain links TRBV7-2 to TRBJ2-5; the D call may be TRBD1 or TRBD2 (5 bases each). Germline V lookup: CDR1 SGHTA, CDR2 FQGNSA. This CDR3 spans 14 amino acids. V shed 2 bases and J shed 4 bases, with 11 bases lying between them. CDR3 amino acids: CASSLMGDRETQYF. CDR3 nucleotides: TGTGCCAGCAGCTTAATGGGGGACCGAGAGACCCAGTACTTC. The complete variable domain, with remaining parts taken from reference TRBV7-2 and TRBJ2-5, reads GAGVSQSPSNKVTEKGKDVELRCDPISGHTALYWYRQSLGQGLEFLIYFQGNSAPDKSGLPSDRFSAERTGGSVSTLTIQRTQQEDSAVYLCASSLMGDRETQYFGPGTRLLVL.

The chain is built from TRBV7-2 and TRBJ2-5, with D possibly matching TRBD1 (6 bases). In germline, CDR1 is SGHTA, CDR2 FQGNSA. Trimming pared 5 bases from V and 5 bases from J, leaving 15 bases between. This CDR3 is 14 amino acids long. The CDR3 sequence: CASSLTSGVETQYF. The DNA for the CDR3 is TGTGCCAGCAGCCTCACGTCAGGGGTTGAGACCCAGTACTTC.

The V call is TRBV25-1, the J call TRBJ1-2, with a weak D call TRBD1 (6 bases). The CDR3 is 13 residues long. V was clipped by 3 bases and J by 5 bases, with 10 bases between them. Germline V gene lookup returns CDR1 MGHDK and CDR2 SYGVNS. The chain's CDR3 is CASSEGGWYGYTF. CDR3 sequence (DNA): TGTGCCAGCAGTGAGGGGGGCTGGTATGGCTACACCTTC.

The chain is built from TRBV9 and TRBJ2-7; possible D gene TRBD2, 6 bases. V shed 3 bases and J shed 2 bases, with 21 bases lying between them. Germline CDR1 SGDLS, CDR2 YYNGEE. This CDR3 spans 17 amino acids. The CDR3 nucleotides read TGTGCCAGCAGCGCGTTGGCGGAGGGGACTCATCCCTACGAGCAGTACTTC. Amino acids: CASSALAEGTHPYEQYF.